Listed below are T cell receptor beta chains from one sample, sequenced in a study of blood T cell repertoires in COVID-19. Profiled with immunoSEQ multiplex PCR; TCRdb holds only in-frame clones, not every one. Of 150,000 to 200,000 clones listed, 80% to 90% are singletons. The sequencing sample was made of peripheral blood. These receptors were collected from a man aged 50-60 years with active or convalescent COVID-19. Both conserved end residues are part of each CDR3. A D gene is named only where the DNA matches it firmly. Size is omitted from some rows. Given values are once, few, many or a class for expanded clones.

clone_size	v_call	d_call	j_call	cdr3_aa	cdr3_nt
-	TRBV6-6	-	TRBJ2-1	CASSYSSGSYNEQFF	TGTGCCAGCAGTTACTCGTCGGGGTCCTACAATGAGCAGTTCTTC
few	TRBV12-5	-	TRBJ2-1	CASQDRWKNEQFF	TGTGCTAGTCAAGACAGGTGGAAAAATGAGCAGTTCTTC
-	TRBV4-1	-	TRBJ1-4	CASSQDTGGPPRELFF	TGCGCCAGCAGCCAAGACACAGGAGGGCCCCCACGGGAACTGTTTTTT
-	TRBV7-2	-	TRBJ2-7	CASSPSSGDAGEQYF	TGTGCCAGCAGCCCATCCAGCGGTGATGCGGGCGAGCAGTACTTC
-	TRBV5-6	-	TRBJ2-7	CASHRQGEQYF	TGTGCCAGCCACCGCCAGGGCGAGCAGTACTTC
-	TRBV18	TRBD2	TRBJ2-7	CASSSLAGGPSYEQYF	TGTGCCAGCTCATCCTTAGCGGGAGGGCCCTCCTACGAGCAGTACTTC
-	TRBV19	-	TRBJ1-1	CASRKKGPEAFF	TGTGCCAGCAGAAAAAAGGGGCCAGAAGCTTTCTTT
-	TRBV3-1/TRBV3-2	TRBD2	TRBJ2-1	CASSWGGLADNEQFF	TGTGCCAGCAGCTGGGGCGGACTAGCGGACAATGAGCAGTTCTTC
-	TRBV25-1	-	TRBJ2-3	CASLQTGVTDTQYF	TGTGCCAGCCTGCAGACAGGTGTCACAGATACGCAGTATTTT
-	TRBV10-1	-	TRBJ2-2	CASSARAVAGELFF	TGCGCCAGCAGTGCGAGAGCGGTTGCCGGGGAGCTGTTTTTT
-	TRBV11-3	-	TRBJ2-1	CASSLMGYNNEQFF	TGTGCCAGCAGCTTGATGGGCTATAACAATGAGCAGTTCTTC
-	TRBV29-1	-	TRBJ1-2	CSVEEEGMGGYTF	TGCAGCGTTGAAGAGGAGGGGATGGGTGGCTACACCTTC
-	TRBV30	TRBD2	TRBJ2-3	CAWRSSGGLTDTQYF	TGTGCCTGGAGGTCGAGCGGGGGACTCACAGATACGCAGTATTTT
-	TRBV7-9	-	TRBJ1-4	CASSLLSQDNNEKLFF	TGTGCCAGCAGCCTTCTCTCGCAGGATAATAATGAAAAACTGTTTTTT
-	TRBV7-2	-	TRBJ2-2	CASRLLGQKNTGELFF	TGTGCCAGCAGGTTACTTGGACAGAAGAACACCGGGGAGCTGTTTTTT
-	TRBV6-6	TRBD1	TRBJ1-3	CASSLDRANSGNTIYF	TGTGCCAGCAGCCTCGACAGGGCAAACTCTGGAAACACCATATATTTT
-	TRBV24-1	-	TRBJ2-4	CATTDRENIQYF	TGTGCCACCACAGACAGAGAAAACATTCAGTACTTC
-	TRBV5-1	-	TRBJ2-7	CASSQQGLYEQYF	TGCGCCAGCAGCCAACAGGGTTTGTACGAGCAGTACTTC
-	TRBV27	-	TRBJ1-2	CATRGGGLNYGYTF	TGTGCCACACGGGGTGGGGGCTTGAACTATGGCTACACCTTC
-	TRBV6-6	-	TRBJ1-6	CASTRSAGVINSPLHF	TGTGCCAGCACAAGGAGCGCGGGGGTTATAAATTCACCCCTCCACTTT
-	TRBV3-1/TRBV3-2	-	TRBJ2-7	CASSQSDHEQYF	TGTGCCAGCAGTCAGAGCGATCACGAGCAGTACTTC
once	TRBV7-9	-	TRBJ1-5	CASSLGQRDQPQHF	TGTGCCAGCAGCTTAGGACAGCGAGATCAGCCCCAGCATTTT
-	TRBV21-1	-	TRBJ1-1	CASSTGTENTEAFF	TGTGCCAGCAGCACCGGGACAGAGAACACTGAAGCTTTCTTT
-	TRBV4-1	TRBD1	TRBJ2-7	CASSRWVQGADYEQYF	TGCGCCAGCAGCCGATGGGTTCAGGGGGCGGACTACGAGCAGTACTTC
-	TRBV5-4	-	TRBJ1-2	CASSTTQLEAYGYTF	TGTGCCAGCAGCACTACCCAACTAGAGGCGTATGGCTACACCTTC
-	TRBV20-1	TRBD2	TRBJ2-7	CSASTSGMAYEQYF	TGCAGTGCTAGTACCAGCGGGATGGCCTACGAGCAGTACTTC
-	TRBV29-1	-	TRBJ1-1	CSVGRLNTEAFF	TGCAGCGTTGGCCGGTTGAACACTGAAGCTTTCTTT
-	TRBV5-1	-	TRBJ2-1	CASNQMTSSYNEQFF	TGCGCCAGCAATCAGATGACAAGCTCCTACAATGAGCAGTTCTTC
-	TRBV6-1	TRBD1	TRBJ1-6	CASSELQGSSPLHF	TGTGCCAGCAGTGAATTACAGGGGAGTTCACCCCTCCACTTT
-	TRBV30	TRBD2	TRBJ2-3	CAVNPSGGTDTQYF	TGTGCCGTCAACCCTAGCGGCGGCACAGATACGCAGTATTTT
-	TRBV18	-	TRBJ1-2	CASSRSGPAIGYTF	TGTGCCAGCTCAAGGTCAGGGCCCGCCATTGGCTACACCTTC
-	TRBV6-5	TRBD1	TRBJ2-4	CASSHPDRGNIQYF	TGTGCCAGCAGTCACCCCGACAGGGGGAACATTCAGTACTTC
-	TRBV6-6	-	TRBJ2-5	CASSGLRETQYF	TGTGCCAGCAGTGGACTCCGGGAGACCCAGTACTTC
-	TRBV5-1	TRBD1	TRBJ1-1	CASSPDRGTNTEAFF	TGCGCCAGCAGCCCGGACAGGGGGACGAACACTGAAGCTTTCTTT
-	TRBV30	TRBD2	TRBJ2-7	CAWNIGLAGPYEQYF	TGTGCCTGGAACATAGGACTAGCGGGACCCTACGAGCAGTACTTC
-	TRBV29-1	TRBD1	TRBJ1-1	CSGKQGVNTEAFF	TGCAGCGGCAAACAGGGGGTGAACACTGAAGCTTTCTTT
-	TRBV18	-	TRBJ1-4	CASSPRGAPTNEKLFF	TGTGCCAGCTCACCGCGGGGGGCTCCAACTAATGAAAAACTGTTTTTT
-	TRBV9	-	TRBJ1-2	CASSVDSGQGGYTF	TGTGCCAGCAGCGTAGATTCGGGTCAGGGTGGCTACACCTTC
-	TRBV9	-	TRBJ2-1	CASSSFVLNEQFF	TGTGCCAGCAGCTCCTTCGTCCTAAATGAGCAGTTCTTC
-	TRBV18	TRBD1	TRBJ1-1	CASSPRTGLNTEAFF	TGTGCCAGCTCACCACGGACAGGTTTGAACACTGAAGCTTTCTTT
-	TRBV5-6	-	TRBJ2-7	CASSLVLHEQYF	TGTGCCAGCAGCTTGGTGCTACACGAGCAGTACTTC
-	TRBV11-3	TRBD2	TRBJ2-3	CASSSGTSGGAPDTQYF	TGTGCCAGCAGCTCCGGGACTAGCGGGGGGGCCCCAGATACGCAGTATTTT
-	TRBV19	-	TRBJ1-5	CASSIWEAQPQHF	TGTGCCAGTAGTATCTGGGAGGCTCAGCCCCAGCATTTT
-	TRBV7-2	TRBD1	TRBJ2-3	CASSLVGQGTDTQYF	TGTGCCAGCAGCTTAGTTGGACAGGGGACAGATACGCAGTATTTT
many	TRBV7-2	TRBD1	TRBJ1-2	CASSLATGTGGGYTF	TGTGCCAGCAGCTTAGCAACCGGGACAGGGGGTGGCTACACCTTC
-	TRBV10-3	-	TRBJ2-7	CAISEGATYEQYF	TGTGCCATCAGTGAAGGGGCCACCTACGAGCAGTACTTC
-	TRBV15	-	TRBJ1-5	CATSASGNSNQPQHF	TGTGCCACCAGCGCTTCAGGGAATAGCAATCAGCCCCAGCATTTT